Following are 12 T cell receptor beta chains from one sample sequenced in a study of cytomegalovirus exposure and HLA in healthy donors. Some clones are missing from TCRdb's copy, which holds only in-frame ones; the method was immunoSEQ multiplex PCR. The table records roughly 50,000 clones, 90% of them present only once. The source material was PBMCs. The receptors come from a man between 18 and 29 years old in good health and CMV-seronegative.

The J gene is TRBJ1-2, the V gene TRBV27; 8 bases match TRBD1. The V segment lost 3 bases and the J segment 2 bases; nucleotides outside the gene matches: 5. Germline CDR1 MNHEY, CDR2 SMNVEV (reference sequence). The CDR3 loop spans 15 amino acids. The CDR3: CASSFDRGSNYGYTF. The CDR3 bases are TGTGCCAGCAGTTTCGACAGGGGATCCAACTATGGCTACACCTTC.

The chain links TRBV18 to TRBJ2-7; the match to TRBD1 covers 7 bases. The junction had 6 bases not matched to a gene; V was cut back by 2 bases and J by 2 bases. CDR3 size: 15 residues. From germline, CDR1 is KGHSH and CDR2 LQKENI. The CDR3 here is CASSPWTGSTYEQYF. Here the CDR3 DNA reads TGTGCCAGCTCACCATGGACAGGATCTACCTACGAGCAGTACTTC.

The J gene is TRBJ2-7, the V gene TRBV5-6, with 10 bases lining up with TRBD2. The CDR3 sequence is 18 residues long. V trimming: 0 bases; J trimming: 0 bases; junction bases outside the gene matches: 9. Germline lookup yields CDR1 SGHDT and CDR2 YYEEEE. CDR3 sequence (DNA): TGTGCCAGCAGCTTGGGGTGGACTAGCGGCTTGAGCTCCTACGAGCAGTACTTC. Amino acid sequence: CASSLGWTSGLSSYEQYF.

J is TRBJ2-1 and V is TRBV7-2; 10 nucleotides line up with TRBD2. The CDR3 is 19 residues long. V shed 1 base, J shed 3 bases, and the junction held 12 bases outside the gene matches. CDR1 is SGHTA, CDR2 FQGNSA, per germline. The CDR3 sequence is CASSLEKQRGGRGYNEQFF. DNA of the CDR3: TGTGCCAGCAGCTTAGAGAAGCAGCGGGGGGGACGCGGCTACAATGAGCAGTTCTTC.

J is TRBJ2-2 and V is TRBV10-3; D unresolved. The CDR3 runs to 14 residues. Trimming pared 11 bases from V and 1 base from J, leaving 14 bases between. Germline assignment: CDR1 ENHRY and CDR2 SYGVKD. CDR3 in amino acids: CAVAVGQNTGELFF. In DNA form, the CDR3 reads TGTGCCGTCGCCGTGGGCCAGAACACCGGGGAGCTGTTTTTT.

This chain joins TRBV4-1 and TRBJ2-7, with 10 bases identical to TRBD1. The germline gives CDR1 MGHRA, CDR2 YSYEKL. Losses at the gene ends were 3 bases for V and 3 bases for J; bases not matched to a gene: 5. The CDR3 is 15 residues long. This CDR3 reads CASSQTGTGDYEQYF. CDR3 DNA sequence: TGCGCCAGCAGCCAGACCGGGACAGGGGACTACGAGCAGTACTTC.

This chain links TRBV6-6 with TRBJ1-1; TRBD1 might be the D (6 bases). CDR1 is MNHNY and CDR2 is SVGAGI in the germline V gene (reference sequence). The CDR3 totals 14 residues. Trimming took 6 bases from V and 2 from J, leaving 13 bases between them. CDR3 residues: CASSPGTLNTEAFF. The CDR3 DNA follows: TGTGCCAGCAGCCCCGGGACACTTAACACTGAAGCTTTCTTT.

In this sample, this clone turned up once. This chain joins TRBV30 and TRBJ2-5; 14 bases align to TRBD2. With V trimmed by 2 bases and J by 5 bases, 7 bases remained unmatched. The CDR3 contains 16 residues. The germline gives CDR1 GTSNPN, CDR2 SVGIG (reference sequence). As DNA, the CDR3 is TGTGCCTGGAGTCAGACTAGCGGGAGGGCGTGGGAGACCCAGTACTTC. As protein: CAWSQTSGRAWETQYF.

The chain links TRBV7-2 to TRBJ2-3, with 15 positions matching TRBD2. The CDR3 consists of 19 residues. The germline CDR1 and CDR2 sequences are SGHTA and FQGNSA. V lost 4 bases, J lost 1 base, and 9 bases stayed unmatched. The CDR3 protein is CASSSRSGTSGRRTDTQYF. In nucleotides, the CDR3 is TGTGCCAGCAGCTCTAGGTCCGGGACTAGCGGGAGGCGCACAGATACGCAGTATTTT.

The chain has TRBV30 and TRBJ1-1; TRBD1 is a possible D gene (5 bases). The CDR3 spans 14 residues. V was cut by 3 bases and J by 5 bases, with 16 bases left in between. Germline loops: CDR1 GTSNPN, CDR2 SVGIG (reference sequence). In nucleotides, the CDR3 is TGTGCCTGGAGCGCAAATAATGGGGGGACTGAAGCTTTCTTT. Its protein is CAWSANNGGTEAFF.

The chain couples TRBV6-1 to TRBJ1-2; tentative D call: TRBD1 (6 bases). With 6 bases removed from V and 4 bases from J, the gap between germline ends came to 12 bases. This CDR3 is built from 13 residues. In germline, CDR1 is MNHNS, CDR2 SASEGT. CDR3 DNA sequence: TGTGCCAGCAGCCCGGACAGAAGCTATGGCTACACCTTC. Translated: CASSPDRSYGYTF.

The chain's CDR3 is CASSVPSGRSEQYF. CDR3 nucleotides: TGTGCCAGCAGCGTGCCTAGCGGGAGGAGCGAGCAGTACTTC. V gene TRBV28 combines with J gene TRBJ2-7; 11 bases map to TRBD2. This CDR3 contains 14 residues. The J segment lost 6 bases and the V segment lost 6 bases, leaving 7 bases of the junction unmatched. Germline V gene lookup returns CDR1 MDHEN and CDR2 SYDVKM.